A selection of T cell receptor beta chains follows, all from one sample in a study of response to subunit inactivated influenza vaccine. TCRdb reprocessed the RT-PCR reads with MiXCR, giving one entry per CDR3 protein. The sample shows about 650,000 distinct CDR3 sequences, 12% to 15% of them seen only once. Material: PBMCs from blood, obtained 14 days before vaccination. The source is a man aged 50-59 years who received an inactivated influenza vaccine. CDR3s include the opening cysteine and the closing phenylalanine or tryptophan. A D gene is named only where the DNA matches it firmly. Clone sizes are given selectively: once, few, many, or a class where the clone is expanded.

d_call clone_size cdr3_length j_call v_call cdr3_aa cdr3_nt
. few 16 TRBJ2-1 TRBV20-1 CSAKPIGQNSYNEQFF TGCAGTGCTAAACCGATCGGACAGAACTCCTACAATGAGCAGTTCTTC
. many 16 TRBJ2-1 TRBV7-8 CASSLASRSLYNEQFF TGTGCCAGCAGCTTAGCTAGCAGGAGTCTATACAATGAGCAGTTCTTC
TRBD1 many 14 TRBJ1-1 TRBV24-1 CATSNGQGNTEAFF TGTGCCACCAGTAATGGACAGGGGAACACTGAAGCTTTCTTT
. . 15 TRBJ2-3 TRBV6-2/TRBV6-3 CASSYLGATTDTQYF TGTGCCAGCAGTTATCTGGGGGCGACCACAGATACGCAGTATTTT
TRBD1 . 15 TRBJ1-1 TRBV7-2 CASSPRDRGLAEAFF TGTGCCAGCAGCCCAAGGGACAGGGGGCTCGCTGAAGCTTTCTTT
. . 13 TRBJ2-5 TRBV12-3/TRBV12-4 CASSRRAPRDQYF TGTGCCAGCAGTCGGAGGGCCCCCAGGGACCAGTACTTC
TRBD1 . 15 TRBJ1-6 TRBV7-8 CASSPGQGLNSPLHF TGTGCCAGCAGCCCCGGACAGGGTTTGAATTCACCCCTCCACTTT
. . 15 TRBJ1-3 TRBV5-1 CASSLSSGRGNTIYF TGCGCCAGCAGCTTGTCGTCAGGGCGAGGAAACACCATATATTTT
. many 16 TRBJ1-1 TRBV5-6 CASSSASFDRDTEAFF TGTGCCAGCAGCTCGGCATCCTTTGACAGAGACACTGAAGCTTTCTTT
. few 17 TRBJ2-5 TRBV4-2 CASSRGAVATTQETQYF TGTGCCAGCAGCCGTGGCGCCGTGGCTACAACCCAAGAGACCCAGTACTTC
TRBD2 few 15 TRBJ2-3 TRBV9 CASRSGTSVTDTQYF TGTGCCAGCAGGTCCGGGACTAGCGTTACAGATACGCAGTATTTT
. few 14 TRBJ1-1 TRBV12-3/TRBV12-4 CASSFLGGDTEAFF TGTGCCAGCAGTTTCCTCGGAGGGGACACTGAAGCTTTCTTT
. few 16 TRBJ2-7 TRBV28 CASSLTTLAPAREQYF TGTGCCAGCAGTTTAACGACACTGGCACCGGCTAGGGAGCAGTACTTC
. . 15 TRBJ1-5 TRBV30 CAWSVGGNSNQPQHF TGTGCCTGGAGTGTCGGGGGGAATAGCAATCAGCCCCAGCATTTT
TRBD1 few 16 TRBJ1-3 TRBV10-3 CAISSNRGTSGNTIYF TGTGCCATCAGTAGCAACAGGGGTACGTCTGGAAACACCATATATTTT
TRBD1 few 16 TRBJ1-1 TRBV10-3 CAISENTGTGTAEAFF TGTGCCATCAGTGAGAACACCGGGACAGGGACGGCTGAAGCTTTCTTT
TRBD1 . 15 TRBJ1-1 TRBV9 CASSADQGDGTEAFF TGTGCCAGCAGCGCGGACCAGGGGGATGGCACTGAAGCTTTCTTT
. few 15 TRBJ2-1 TRBV7-8 CASRRQGGAYNEQFF TGTGCCAGCAGGAGACAGGGCGGGGCTTACAATGAGCAGTTCTTC
TRBD2 many 18 TRBJ2-3 TRBV7-2 CASSLKSRRGGNTDTQYF TGTGCCAGCAGCTTAAAATCACGGCGGGGGGGCAACACAGATACGCAGTATTTT
TRBD1 many 15 TRBJ2-2 TRBV4-3 CASSHWTGVGGELFF TGCGCCAGCAGCCATTGGACAGGGGTCGGCGGGGAGCTGTTTTTT
. few 13 TRBJ1-5 TRBV29-1 CSVAGRADQPQHF TGCAGCGTTGCGGGGAGGGCGGATCAGCCCCAGCATTTT
. . 12 TRBJ2-5 TRBV6-2/TRBV6-3 CASSADQETQYF TGTGCCAGCTCAGCGGATCAAGAGACCCAGTACTTC
. few 15 TRBJ1-4 TRBV4-2 CASSQVSGWNEKLFF TGTGCCAGCAGCCAAGTTTCTGGTTGGAATGAAAAACTGTTTTTT
. many 16 TRBJ2-3 TRBV7-2 CASSLTSSDPTDTQYF TGTGCCAGCAGCTTAACCAGTTCCGACCCCACAGATACGCAGTATTTT
. . 19 TRBJ2-2 TRBV11-1 CASSSPRPDGTPNTGELFF TGTGCCAGCAGCTCGCCTAGACCCGACGGGACTCCGAACACCGGGGAGCTGTTTTTT